The rows below give T cell receptor beta chains drawn from one sample of a study of blood T cell repertoires in COVID-19. Sequencing used immunoSEQ multiplex PCR; TCRdb keeps in-frame clones, though not all of them. The sample has around 370,000 clones; around 90% are singletons. The material sequenced was PBMCs or T cells enriched from blood (not recorded which). The receptors were sampled from a woman aged 18-29 years who had recovered from COVID-19. Both conserved end residues are part of each CDR3. The D gene is left open where the match is weak. The size field is filled for only some rows; it gives once, few, many or a size class.

J | D | size | V | CDR3 | DNA
TRBJ1-1 | . | . | TRBV29-1 | CSVATGLWRTEAFF | TGCAGCGTTGCTACAGGGTTGTGGAGAACTGAAGCTTTCTTT
TRBJ1-5 | TRBD1 | once | TRBV6-1 | CASSEYGGTDSNQPQHF | TGTGCCAGCAGTGAATATGGAGGGACAGACAGCAATCAGCCCCAGCATTTT
TRBJ2-1 | TRBD2 | . | TRBV19 | CATTLRRGTSYNEQFF | TGTGCCACTACTCTCCGGCGGGGGACCTCCTACAATGAGCAGTTCTTC
TRBJ1-2 | . | . | TRBV2 | CASSEAPGPSYGYTF | TGTGCCAGCAGTGAGGCGCCAGGCCCGTCTTATGGCTACACCTTC
TRBJ2-3 | TRBD1 | . | TRBV27 | CASKFSRTGVTDTQYF | TGTGCCAGCAAGTTTTCCCGGACAGGGGTGACAGATACGCAGTATTTT
TRBJ1-1 | . | . | TRBV5-1 | CASSLGPFTEAFF | TGCGCCAGCAGCTTGGGGCCTTTCACTGAAGCTTTCTTT
TRBJ1-2 | . | . | TRBV4-1 | CASSQDLGLYAGYTF | TGCGCCAGCAGCCAAGATTTGGGCTTGTATGCGGGCTACACCTTC
TRBJ1-1 | . | few | TRBV5-5 | CASSHNTEAFF | TGTGCCAGCAGCCATAACACTGAAGCTTTCTTT
TRBJ2-1 | TRBD1 | . | TRBV7-3 | CASSLGQGAPDEQFF | TGTGCCAGCAGCTTAGGGCAGGGGGCACCGGATGAGCAGTTCTTC
TRBJ2-4 | TRBD1 | . | TRBV7-8 | CASSPGTGLAKNIQYF | TGTGCCAGCAGCCCAGGGACAGGGCTAGCCAAAAACATTCAGTACTTC
TRBJ2-1 | TRBD2 | once | TRBV19 | CASSGAGGSSYNEQFF | TGTGCCAGTAGTGGGGCCGGGGGGAGCTCCTACAATGAGCAGTTCTTC
TRBJ2-7 | . | . | TRBV5-4 | CASSWSTERTEQYF | TGTGCCAGCAGCTGGAGCACCGAAAGAACCGAGCAGTACTTC
TRBJ1-5 | TRBD1 | . | TRBV5-4 | CASSAGTGDQPQHF | TGTGCCAGCAGCGCGGGGACAGGGGATCAGCCCCAGCATTTT
TRBJ2-4 | TRBD2 | . | TRBV19 | CASSTLADGTKNIQYF | TGTGCCAGTAGTACTCTAGCGGACGGTACCAAAAACATTCAGTACTTC
TRBJ2-5 | TRBD1 | . | TRBV5-1 | CASSSRTGTVQETQYF | TGCGCCAGCAGCAGCCGGACAGGGACAGTCCAAGAGACCCAGTACTTC
TRBJ1-2 | . | few | TRBV10-3 | CAISERDGYTF | TGTGCCATCAGTGAAAGAGATGGCTACACCTTC
TRBJ2-7 | TRBD1 | few | TRBV7-8 | CASSQRSGTGIYEQYF | TGTGCCAGCAGCCAACGGTCGGGGACAGGGATCTACGAGCAGTACTTC
TRBJ2-2 | . | . | TRBV4-1 | CASSQDYPDTGELFF | TGCGCCAGCAGCCAAGATTATCCGGACACCGGGGAGCTGTTTTTT
TRBJ1-4 | . | . | TRBV18 | CASSPRRGQNEKLFF | TGTGCCAGCTCACCACGGCGGGGGCAAAATGAAAAACTGTTTTTT
TRBJ2-3 | . | . | TRBV9 | CASSERDTDTDTQYF | TGTGCCAGCAGTGAGCGGGACACTGACACAGATACGCAGTATTTT
TRBJ1-1 | . | once | TRBV5-8 | CASSLVTGLEAFF | TGTGCCAGCAGCTTGGTAACAGGCCTTGAAGCTTTCTTT
TRBJ2-5 | . | . | TRBV6-5 | CASSPRGLPQETQYF | TGTGCCAGCAGCCCCCGAGGACTCCCTCAAGAGACCCAGTACTTC
TRBJ1-3 | . | . | TRBV5-4 | CASSFGTDGNTIYF | TGTGCCAGCAGCTTCGGGACTGACGGAAACACCATATATTTT
TRBJ2-1 | . | . | TRBV10-2 | CASSETPISYNEQFF | TGCGCCAGCAGTGAAACACCCATCTCCTACAATGAGCAGTTCTTC
TRBJ2-5 | TRBD2 | . | TRBV10-1 | CASSQGLAGGRQETQYF | TGCGCCAGCAGCCAAGGACTAGCGGGGGGCCGCCAAGAGACCCAGTACTTC
TRBJ2-7 | . | . | TRBV6-5 | CASRRSDEQYF | TGTGCCAGCAGGCGCTCTGACGAGCAGTACTTC
TRBJ2-3 | . | . | TRBV3-1/TRBV3-2 | CASSQVVDTQYF | TGTGCCAGCAGCCAAGTCGTAGATACGCAGTATTTT
TRBJ2-7 | . | . | TRBV6-2/TRBV6-3 | CASSRGPSEYF | TGTGCCAGCAGTCGGGGTCCAAGTGAGTACTTC
TRBJ1-2 | . | . | TRBV6-5 | CASRPALGASGYTF | TGTGCCAGCAGACCTGCCCTGGGGGCGTCCGGCTACACCTTC
TRBJ1-1 | . | . | TRBV14 | CATQGKDTEAFF | TGTGCCACCCAGGGGAAGGACACTGAAGCTTTCTTT
TRBJ1-6 | TRBD1 | . | TRBV11-2 | CASSLDRGSTSSYNSPLHF | TGTGCCAGCAGCTTGGACAGGGGGTCTACTAGCTCCTATAATTCACCCCTCCACTTT
TRBJ2-7 | TRBD1 | . | TRBV2 | CASSEYRDRAYEQYF | TGTGCCAGCAGTGAATACCGGGACAGGGCCTACGAGCAGTACTTC
TRBJ1-2 | TRBD1 | . | TRBV5-6 | CASSTGQGKNYGYTF | TGTGCCAGCAGCACCGGACAGGGGAAAAACTATGGCTACACCTTC
TRBJ2-2 | TRBD1 | . | TRBV5-6 | CASSLVGQGTGELFF | TGTGCCAGCAGCTTGGTGGGACAGGGGACCGGGGAGCTGTTTTTT
TRBJ2-3 | TRBD1 | once | TRBV3-1/TRBV3-2 | CASSQPGQGTTDTQYF | TGTGCCAGCAGCCAACCGGGACAGGGAACGACAGATACGCAGTATTTT
TRBJ2-7 | TRBD1 | few | TRBV6-5 | CASRDRSPYEQYF | TGTGCCAGCAGGGACAGGTCCCCCTACGAGCAGTACTTC
TRBJ1-2 | TRBD1 | once | TRBV19 | CASNRDSNLYGYTF | TGTGCCAGTAATAGGGACAGCAACCTCTATGGCTACACCTTC
TRBJ1-1 | . | . | TRBV21-1 | CASSISGRGNTEAFF | TGTGCCAGCAGCATTTCCGGACGGGGGAACACTGAAGCTTTCTTT
TRBJ1-5 | . | . | TRBV11-2 | CASSLDPRVQPQHF | TGTGCCAGCAGCTTAGATCCCAGGGTTCAGCCCCAGCATTTT
TRBJ1-5 | . | . | TRBV5-6 | CASSLRGYSNQPQHF | TGTGCCAGCAGCTTGCGGGGGTATAGCAATCAGCCCCAGCATTTT
TRBJ1-2 | . | few | TRBV6-5 | CASSTTGYGYTF | TGTGCCAGCTCGACAACAGGGTATGGCTACACCTTC
TRBJ1-2 | TRBD1 | . | TRBV6-2/TRBV6-3 | CASSTPGQGADGYTF | TGTGCCAGCAGTACACCGGGACAGGGGGCAGATGGCTACACCTTC
TRBJ1-5 | . | once | TRBV10-3 | CAISDTQGLFNQPQHF | TGTGCCATCAGTGACACGCAGGGGTTGTTCAATCAGCCCCAGCATTTT
TRBJ1-4 | TRBD1 | . | TRBV19 | CASSIRGREKLFF | TGTGCCAGTAGTATCAGGGGGCGTGAAAAACTGTTTTTT
TRBJ1-5 | . | . | TRBV6-5 | CASSKPLGAQPQHF | TGTGCCAGCAGTAAGCCCTTGGGGGCTCAGCCCCAGCATTTT
TRBJ1-2 | . | . | TRBV21-1 | CASSMTDICYGYTF | TGTGCCAGCAGCATGACAGATATTTGCTATGGCTACACCTTC